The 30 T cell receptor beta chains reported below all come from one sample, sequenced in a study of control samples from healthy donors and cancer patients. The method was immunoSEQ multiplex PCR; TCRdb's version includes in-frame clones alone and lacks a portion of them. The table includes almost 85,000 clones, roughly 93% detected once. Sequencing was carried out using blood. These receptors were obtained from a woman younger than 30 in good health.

The CDR3 is CSGTLWPSGGIQETQYF. The CDR3 nucleotides are TGCAGCGGAACTCTGTGGCCTAGCGGGGGTATCCAAGAGACCCAGTACTTC. This chain joins TRBV29-1 and TRBJ2-5, with 10 bases that match TRBD2. The CDR3 has 17 residues. Germline CDR1 and CDR2: SQVTM and ANQGSEA. J gave up 1 base and V 7 bases, and 15 bases lay outside the gene matches.

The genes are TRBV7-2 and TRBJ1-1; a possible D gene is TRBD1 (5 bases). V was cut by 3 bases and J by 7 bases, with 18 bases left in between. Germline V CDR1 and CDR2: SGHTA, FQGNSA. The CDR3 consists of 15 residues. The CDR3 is CASSFVGPGSGEAFF. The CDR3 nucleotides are TGTGCCAGCAGCTTCGTTGGTCCAGGGAGTGGTGAAGCTTTCTTT.

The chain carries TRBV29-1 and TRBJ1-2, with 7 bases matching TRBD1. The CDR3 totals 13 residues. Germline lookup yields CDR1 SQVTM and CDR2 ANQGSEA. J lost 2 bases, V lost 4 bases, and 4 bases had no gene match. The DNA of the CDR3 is TGCAGCGTTGTAGGAGGGGGCAACTATGGCTACACCTTC. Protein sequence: CSVVGGGNYGYTF. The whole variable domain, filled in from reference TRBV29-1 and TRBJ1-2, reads SAVISQKPSRDICQRGTSLTIQCQVDSQVTMMFWYRQQPGQSLTLIATANQGSEATYESGFVIDKFPISRPNLTFSTLTVSNMSPEDSSIYLCSVVGGGNYGYTFGSGTRLTVV.

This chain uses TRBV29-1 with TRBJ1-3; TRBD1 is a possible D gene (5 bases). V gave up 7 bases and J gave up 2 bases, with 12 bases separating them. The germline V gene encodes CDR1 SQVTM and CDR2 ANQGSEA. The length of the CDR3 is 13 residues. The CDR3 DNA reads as TGCAGCGCCGAGGAGGGGCCTGGAAACACCATATATTTT. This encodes CSAEEGPGNTIYF. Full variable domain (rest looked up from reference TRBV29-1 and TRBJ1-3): SAVISQKPSRDICQRGTSLTIQCQVDSQVTMMFWYRQQPGQSLTLIATANQGSEATYESGFVIDKFPISRPNLTFSTLTVSNMSPEDSSIYLCSAEEGPGNTIYFGEGSWLTVV.

The CDR3 DNA reads as TGTGCCAGCAGCTTAGATCGAAGAGGTGAGCAGTACTTC. Residues: CASSLDRRGEQYF. This rearrangement joins TRBV11-2 to TRBJ2-7; D remains ambiguous. The CDR3 loop spans 13 amino acids. Trimming removed 0 bases at V and 7 bases at J, with 10 bases between. Germline values: CDR1 SGHAT, CDR2 FQNNGV.

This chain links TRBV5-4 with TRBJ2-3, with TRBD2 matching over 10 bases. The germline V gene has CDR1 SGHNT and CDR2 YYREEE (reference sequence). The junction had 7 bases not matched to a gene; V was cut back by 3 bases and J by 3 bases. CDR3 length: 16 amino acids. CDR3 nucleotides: TGTGCCAGCAGCTCACCGGGACTAGCGATAACAGATACGCAGTATTTT. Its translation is CASSSPGLAITDTQYF. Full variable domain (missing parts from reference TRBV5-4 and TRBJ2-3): ETGVTQSPTHLIKTRGQQVTLRCSSQSGHNTVSWYQQALGQGPQFIFQYYREEENGRGNFPPRFSGLQFPNYSSELNVNALELDDSALYLCASSSPGLAITDTQYFGPGTRLTVL.

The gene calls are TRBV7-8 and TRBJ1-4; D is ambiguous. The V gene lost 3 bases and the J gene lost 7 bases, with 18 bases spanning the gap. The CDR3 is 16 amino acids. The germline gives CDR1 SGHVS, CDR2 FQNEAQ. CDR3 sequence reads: CASSFRFPTVGEKLFF. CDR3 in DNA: TGTGCCAGCAGCTTCCGTTTCCCAACGGTCGGTGAAAAACTGTTTTTT.

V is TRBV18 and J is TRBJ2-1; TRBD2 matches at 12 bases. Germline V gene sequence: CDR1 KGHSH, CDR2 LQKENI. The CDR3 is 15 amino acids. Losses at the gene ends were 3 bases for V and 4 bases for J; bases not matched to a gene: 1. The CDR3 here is CASSPGTSGYNEQFF. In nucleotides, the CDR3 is TGTGCCAGCTCACCCGGGACTAGCGGGTACAATGAGCAGTTCTTC.

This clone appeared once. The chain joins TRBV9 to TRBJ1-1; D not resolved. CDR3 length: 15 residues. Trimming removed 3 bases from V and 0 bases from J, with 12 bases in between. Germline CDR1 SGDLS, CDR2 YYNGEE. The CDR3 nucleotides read TGTGCCAGCAGCGCCCACACCGGGGTGAACACTGAAGCTTTCTTT. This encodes CASSAHTGVNTEAFF.

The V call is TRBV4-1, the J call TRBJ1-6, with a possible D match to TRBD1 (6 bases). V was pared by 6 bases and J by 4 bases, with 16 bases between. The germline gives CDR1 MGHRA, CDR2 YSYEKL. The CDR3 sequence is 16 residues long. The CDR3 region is CASRQGPGLYNSPLHF. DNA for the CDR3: TGCGCCAGCAGACAGGGCCCTGGCCTTTATAATTCACCCCTCCACTTT.

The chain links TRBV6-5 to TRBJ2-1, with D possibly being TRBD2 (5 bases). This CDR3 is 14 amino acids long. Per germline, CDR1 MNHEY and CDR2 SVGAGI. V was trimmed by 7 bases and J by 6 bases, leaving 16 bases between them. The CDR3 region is CASKEAGVANEQFF. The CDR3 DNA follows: TGTGCCAGCAAGGAGGCCGGGGTGGCCAATGAGCAGTTCTTC.

CDR3 amino acids: CASSPTSGYEQYF. The CDR3 DNA is TGTGCCAGCTCGCCGACTAGCGGCTACGAGCAGTACTTC. The gene calls are TRBV18 and TRBJ2-7, with 9 positions matching TRBD2. In germline, CDR1 is KGHSH, CDR2 LQKENI. The CDR3 has 13 amino acids. J gave up 3 bases and V 6 bases, and 3 bases lay outside the gene matches.

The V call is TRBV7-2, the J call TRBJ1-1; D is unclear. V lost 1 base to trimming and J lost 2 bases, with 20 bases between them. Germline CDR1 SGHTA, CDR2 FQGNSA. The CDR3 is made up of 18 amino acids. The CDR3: CASSLGLVSQTINTEAFF. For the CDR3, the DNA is TGTGCCAGCAGCTTAGGGTTAGTATCGCAGACAATAAACACTGAAGCTTTCTTT.

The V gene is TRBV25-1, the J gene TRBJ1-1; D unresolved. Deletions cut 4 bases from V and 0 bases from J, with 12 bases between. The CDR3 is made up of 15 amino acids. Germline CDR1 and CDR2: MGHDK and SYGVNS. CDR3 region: CASSGLRGMNTEAFF. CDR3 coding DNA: TGTGCCAGCAGTGGATTAAGAGGGATGAACACTGAAGCTTTCTTT.

CDR3 residues: CASSLGWGRANNEQFF. Here the CDR3 DNA reads TGTGCCAGCAGTCTTGGATGGGGGAGGGCCAACAATGAGCAGTTCTTC. The V call is TRBV3-1 (or the pseudogene TRBV3-2), the J call TRBJ2-1, with 7 bases that match TRBD2. Trimming cost V 6 bases and J 5 bases; bases outside gene matches: 13. The germline V gene encodes CDR1 LGHDT and CDR2 YNNKEL (reference sequence). This CDR3 spans 16 amino acids.

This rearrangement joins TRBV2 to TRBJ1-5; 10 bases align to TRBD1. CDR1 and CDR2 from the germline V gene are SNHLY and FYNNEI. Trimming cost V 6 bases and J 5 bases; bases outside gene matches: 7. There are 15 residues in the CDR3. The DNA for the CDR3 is TGTGCCAGCAGGGGGGACAGGGGCCAGGATCAGCCCCAGCATTTT. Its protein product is CASRGDRGQDQPQHF. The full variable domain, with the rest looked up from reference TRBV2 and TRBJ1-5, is EPEVTQTPSHQVTQMGQEVILRCVPISNHLYFYWYRQILGQKVEFLVSFYNNEISEKSEIFDDQFSVERPDGSNFTLKIRSTKLEDSAMYFCASRGDRGQDQPQHFGDGTRLSIL.

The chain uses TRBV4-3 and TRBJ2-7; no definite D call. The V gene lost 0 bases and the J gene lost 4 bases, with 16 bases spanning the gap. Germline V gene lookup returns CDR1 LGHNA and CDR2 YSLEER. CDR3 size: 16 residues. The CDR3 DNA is TGCGCCAGCAGCCAAGAAAACGCCCCCCCGAATTACGAGCAGTACTTC. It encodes CASSQENAPPNYEQYF.

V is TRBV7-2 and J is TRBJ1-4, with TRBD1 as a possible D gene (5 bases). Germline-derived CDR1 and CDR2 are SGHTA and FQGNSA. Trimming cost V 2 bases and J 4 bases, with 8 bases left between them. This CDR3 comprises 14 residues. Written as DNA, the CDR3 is TGTGCCAGCAGCTTAACAGGCGATAATGAAAAACTGTTTTTT. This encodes CASSLTGDNEKLFF.

This CDR3 is CASSWERGGAYEQYF. The CDR3 DNA reads as TGTGCCAGCAGTTGGGAGCGGGGGGGAGCCTACGAGCAGTACTTC. The chain combines TRBV6-6 with TRBJ2-7; TRBD2 matches 10 bases. Per germline, CDR1 MNHNY and CDR2 SVGAGI (reference sequence). J lost 2 bases, V lost 4 bases, and 5 bases had no gene match. The CDR3 runs 15 residues.

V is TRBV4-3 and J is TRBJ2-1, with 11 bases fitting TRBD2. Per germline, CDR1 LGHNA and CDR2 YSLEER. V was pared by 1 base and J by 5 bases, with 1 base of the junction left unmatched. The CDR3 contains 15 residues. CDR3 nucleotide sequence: TGCGCCAGCAGCCAAGGGACTAGCGGGCACAATGAGCAGTTCTTC. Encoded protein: CASSQGTSGHNEQFF.

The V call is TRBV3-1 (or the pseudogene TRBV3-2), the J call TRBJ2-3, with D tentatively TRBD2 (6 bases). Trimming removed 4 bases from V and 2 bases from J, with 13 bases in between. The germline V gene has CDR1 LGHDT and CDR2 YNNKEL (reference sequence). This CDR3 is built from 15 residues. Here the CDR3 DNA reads TGTGCCAGCAGCCCGACGGGACTTTTCACAGATACGCAGTATTTT. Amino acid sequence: CASSPTGLFTDTQYF.

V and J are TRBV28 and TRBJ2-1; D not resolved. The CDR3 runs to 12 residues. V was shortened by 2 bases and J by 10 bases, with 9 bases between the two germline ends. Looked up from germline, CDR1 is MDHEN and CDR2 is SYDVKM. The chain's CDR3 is CASSLVSSEQFF. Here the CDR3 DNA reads TGTGCCAGCAGTTTAGTTAGTAGCGAGCAGTTCTTC. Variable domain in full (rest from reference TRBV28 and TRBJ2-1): DVKVTQSSRYLVKRTGEKVFLECVQDMDHENMFWYRQDPGLGLRLIYFSYDVKMKEKGDIPEGYSVSREKKERFSLILESASTNQTSMYLCASSLVSSEQFFGPGTRLTVL.

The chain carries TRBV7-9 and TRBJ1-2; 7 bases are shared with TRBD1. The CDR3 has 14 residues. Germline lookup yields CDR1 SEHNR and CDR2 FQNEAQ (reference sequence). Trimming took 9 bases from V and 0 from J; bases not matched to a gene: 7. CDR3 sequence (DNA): TGTGCCAGTTCGCCGGACAGGCCTAACTATGGCTACACCTTC. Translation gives CASSPDRPNYGYTF. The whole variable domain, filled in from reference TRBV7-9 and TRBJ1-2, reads DTGVSQNPRHKITKRGQNVTFRCDPISEHNRLYWYRQTLGQGPEFLTYFQNEAQLEKSRLLSDRFSAERPKGSFSTLEIQRTEQGDSAMYLCASSPDRPNYGYTFGSGTRLTVV.

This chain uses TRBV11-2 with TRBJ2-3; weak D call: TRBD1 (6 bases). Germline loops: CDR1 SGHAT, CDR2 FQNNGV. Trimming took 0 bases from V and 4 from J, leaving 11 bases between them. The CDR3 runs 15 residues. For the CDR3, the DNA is TGTGCCAGCAGCTTAGAGGGGGCCGGGGCAGATACGCAGTATTTT. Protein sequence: CASSLEGAGADTQYF.

CDR3 coding DNA: TGTGCCATAGCGGCGAACACTGAAGCTTTCTTT. This sequence encodes CAIAANTEAFF. This chain uses TRBV10-3 with TRBJ1-1; D is ambiguous. Germline V gene sequence: CDR1 ENHRY, CDR2 SYGVKD. V was clipped by 9 bases and J by 1 base, with 6 bases between them. The CDR3 loop spans 11 amino acids.

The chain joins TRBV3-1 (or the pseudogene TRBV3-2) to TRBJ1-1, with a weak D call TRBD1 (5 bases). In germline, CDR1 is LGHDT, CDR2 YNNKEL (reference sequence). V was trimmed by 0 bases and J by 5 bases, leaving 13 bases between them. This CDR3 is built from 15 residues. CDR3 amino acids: CASSQEAVRATEAFF. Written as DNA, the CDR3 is TGTGCCAGCAGCCAAGAGGCCGTCAGGGCTACTGAAGCTTTCTTT.

The chain's CDR3 is CATQGWLEPQHF. The CDR3 nucleotides read TGTGCCACCCAGGGATGGCTGGAGCCCCAGCATTTT. This rearrangement joins TRBV24-1 to TRBJ1-5; perhaps TRBD1 as D (5 bases). Trimming shortened V by 9 bases and J by 8 bases, and 13 bases separated the two germline ends. This CDR3 has 12 amino acids. The germline V gene encodes CDR1 KGHDR and CDR2 SFDVKD.

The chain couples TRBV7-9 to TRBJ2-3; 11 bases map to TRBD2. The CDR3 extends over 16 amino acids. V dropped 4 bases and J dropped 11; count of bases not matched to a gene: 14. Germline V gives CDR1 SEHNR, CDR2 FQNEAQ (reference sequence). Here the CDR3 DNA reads TGTGCCAGCAGCTGGGGAACTAGCGGGAGTGGATGGGGGCAGTATTTT. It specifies CASSWGTSGSGWGQYF.

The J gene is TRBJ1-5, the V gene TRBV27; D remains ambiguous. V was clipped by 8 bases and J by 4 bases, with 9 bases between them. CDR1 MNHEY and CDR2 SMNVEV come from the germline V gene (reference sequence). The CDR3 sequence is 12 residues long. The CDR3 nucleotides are TGTGCCAGCCGTAACATTAATCAGCCCCAGCATTTT. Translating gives CASRNINQPQHF.

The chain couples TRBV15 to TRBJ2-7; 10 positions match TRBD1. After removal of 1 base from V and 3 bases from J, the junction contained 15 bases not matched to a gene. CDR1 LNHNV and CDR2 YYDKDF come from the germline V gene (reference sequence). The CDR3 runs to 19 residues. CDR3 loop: CATSRGVRTGGSRGYEQYF. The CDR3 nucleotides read TGTGCCACCAGCAGAGGGGTTAGGACAGGGGGATCCCGGGGCTACGAGCAGTACTTC.